These 11 T cell receptor beta chains originate from one sample sequenced in a study of cytomegalovirus exposure and HLA in healthy donors. Primers for the PCR totalled 60 Vbeta and 13 Jbeta. Sequencing used immunoSEQ multiplex PCR; TCRdb keeps in-frame clones, though not all of them. The data hold about 120,000 clones, with more than 70% observed a single time. Input material: PBMCs. The receptors here all came from a woman aged 45-65 years in good health and CMV-seropositive.

The V and J genes are TRBV10-3 and TRBJ2-7, with D hard to call. V lost 2 bases and J 7 bases, leaving 9 bases between the germline ends. Germline V gives CDR1 ENHRY, CDR2 SYGVKD. This CDR3 region has 12 residues. CDR3 region: CAISEINGEQYF. The CDR3 coding sequence is TGTGCCATCAGTGAGATTAACGGTGAGCAGTACTTC.

Notes on this clone: One end of the junction varies from germline; a read error may be responsible. This chain joins TRBV7-2 and TRBJ2-1, with 9 bases aligning to TRBD1. The CDR3 has 15 residues. Germline values: CDR1 SGHTA, CDR2 FQGNSA. This CDR3 reads CASSLTGGSNNEQFF. The CDR3 DNA sequence: TGTGCCAGCAGCTTAACAGGGGGCTCCAACAATGAGCAGTTCTTC.

The J gene is TRBJ2-7, the V gene TRBV10-3; D not resolved. CDR3 length: 16 residues. Germline V gene sequence: CDR1 ENHRY, CDR2 SYGVKD. Trimming left V 3 bases short and J 2 bases short, with 17 bases between. CDR3 sequence reads: CAISEPTQLLPYEQYF. As DNA, the CDR3 is TGTGCCATCAGTGAACCGACACAGCTCCTTCCCTACGAGCAGTACTTC.

As DNA, the CDR3 is TGCGCCAGCAGCTCGTCGGGGGGGCAGAGCACAGATACGCAGTATTTT. It codes for CASSSSGGQSTDTQYF. The V call is TRBV5-1, the J call TRBJ2-3; 8 bases line up with TRBD2. V lost 3 bases and J lost 0; bases outside the gene matches: 6. Germline CDR1 is SGHRS and CDR2 is YFSETQ. CDR3 length equals 16 residues. Using reference TRBV5-1 and TRBJ2-3 for the parts outside the CDR3, the full variable domain is KAGVTQTPRYLIKTRGQQVTLSCSPISGHRSVSWYQQTPGQGLQFLFEYFSETQRNKGNFPGRFSGRQFSNSRSEMNVSTLELGDSALYLCASSSSGGQSTDTQYFGPGTRLTVL.

The chain combines TRBV5-1 with TRBJ2-1, with 9 bases aligning to TRBD2. The CDR3 is 15 amino acids. CDR1 and CDR2 (germline): SGHRS, YFSETQ. The ends lost 7 bases at V and 7 bases at J; junction bases unmatched: 12. CDR3 amino acids: CASEWSAGGANEQFF. The CDR3 nucleotides read TGCGCCAGCGAATGGTCAGCGGGGGGCGCGAATGAGCAGTTCTTC.

The rearrangement links TRBV4-2 to TRBJ1-1; no clear D gene. Per germline, CDR1 LGHNA and CDR2 YNFKEQ. This CDR3 spans 14 amino acids. V was pared by 0 bases and J by 10 bases, with 15 bases between. CDR3 nucleotides: TGTGCCAGCAGCCAAGATCCGGGGAGTGGTATAGCTTTCTTT. Translation: CASSQDPGSGIAFF.

This chain connects TRBV4-3 to TRBJ2-1; the match to TRBD2 covers 13 bases. The germline V gene has CDR1 LGHNA and CDR2 YSLEER. V lost 5 bases to trimming and J lost 12 bases; unmatched junction nucleotides: 7. CDR3 length: 14 amino acids. CDR3 in amino acids: CASSSGLAGSRQFF. DNA of the CDR3: TGCGCCAGCAGCTCGGGACTAGCGGGATCACGGCAGTTCTTC.

Only a few counts were recorded for this clone. The rearrangement uses TRBV9 and TRBJ2-4; 7 nucleotides agree with TRBD2. V trimming: 2 bases; J trimming: 3 bases; junction bases outside the gene matches: 8. The CDR3 has 16 amino acids. Germline V CDR1 and CDR2: SGDLS, YYNGEE. The CDR3 DNA sequence: TGTGCCAGCAGCGTCGGGAGCGGGATGGACAAAAACATTCAGTACTTC. Its protein is CASSVGSGMDKNIQYF.

The gene calls are TRBV2 and TRBJ1-5, with D possibly TRBD1 on 5 matching bases. CDR1 and CDR2 from the germline V gene are SNHLY and FYNNEI. With 7 bases removed from V and 1 base from J, the gap between germline ends came to 17 bases. There are 16 residues in the CDR3. CDR3 region: CASKGGVGGSNQPQHF. CDR3 DNA sequence: TGTGCCAGCAAAGGAGGGGTTGGGGGGAGCAATCAGCCCCAGCATTTT.

V gene TRBV4-2 combines with J gene TRBJ1-2; D not resolved. Looked up from germline, CDR1 is LGHNA and CDR2 is YNFKEQ. CDR3 size: 17 residues. Trimming cost V 0 bases and J 5 bases, with 19 bases left between them. As DNA, the CDR3 is TGTGCCAGCAGCCAAGATGGCCGGGTTGGAGCGGGGTATGGCTACACCTTC. As protein: CASSQDGRVGAGYGYTF.

As for this clone: At one end the junction does not follow the germline gene, possibly because of a read error. The rearrangement uses TRBV4-2 and TRBJ2-2; unclear D gene. CDR3 length: 13 amino acids. Germline V gene sequence: CDR1 LGHNA, CDR2 YNFKEQ. Here the CDR3 DNA reads TGTGCCAGCAGCCAAGATAACAGCGGGGAGCTGTTTTTT. Its translation is CASSQDNSGELFF.